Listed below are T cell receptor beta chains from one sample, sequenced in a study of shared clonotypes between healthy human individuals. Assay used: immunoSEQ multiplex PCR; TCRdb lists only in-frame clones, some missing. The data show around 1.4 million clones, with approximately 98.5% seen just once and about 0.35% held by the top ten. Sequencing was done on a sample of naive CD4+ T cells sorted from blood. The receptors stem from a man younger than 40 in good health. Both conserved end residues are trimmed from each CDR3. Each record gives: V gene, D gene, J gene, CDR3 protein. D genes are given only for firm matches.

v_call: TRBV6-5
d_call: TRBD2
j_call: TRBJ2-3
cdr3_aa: ASSLTSVDTQY

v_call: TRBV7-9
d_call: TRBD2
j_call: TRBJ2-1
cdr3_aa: ASSLGALAGGIGEQF

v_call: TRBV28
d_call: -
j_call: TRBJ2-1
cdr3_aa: ASSLQGRAQF

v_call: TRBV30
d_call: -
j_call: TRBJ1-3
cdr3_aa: AWSVDRGNTIY

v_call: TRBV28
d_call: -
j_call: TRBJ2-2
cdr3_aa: ASSLAGLNTGELF

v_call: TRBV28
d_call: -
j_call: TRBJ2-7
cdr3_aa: ASSSRSTRYYEQY

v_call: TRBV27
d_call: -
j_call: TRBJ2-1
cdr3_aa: ASSLKLDFPPLSYNEQF

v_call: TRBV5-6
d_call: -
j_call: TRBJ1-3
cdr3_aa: ASSSNGNTIY

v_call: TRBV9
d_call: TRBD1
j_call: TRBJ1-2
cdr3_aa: ASSGGTGENGYT

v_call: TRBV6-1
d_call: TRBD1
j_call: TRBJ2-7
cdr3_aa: ASSAFGQGVGVEQY

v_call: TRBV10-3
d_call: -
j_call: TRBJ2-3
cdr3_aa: ATGQGTDTQY

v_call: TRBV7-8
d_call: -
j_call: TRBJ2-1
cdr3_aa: ASSLSGSPYNEQF

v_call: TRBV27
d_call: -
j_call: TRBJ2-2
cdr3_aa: ASSLFRATGELF

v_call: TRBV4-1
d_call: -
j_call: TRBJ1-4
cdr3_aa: ASSQDTGQSNEKLF

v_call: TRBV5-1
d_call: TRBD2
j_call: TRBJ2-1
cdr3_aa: ASSDSGRLF

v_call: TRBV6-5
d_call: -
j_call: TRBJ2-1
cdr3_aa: ASSYGVGGGIRF

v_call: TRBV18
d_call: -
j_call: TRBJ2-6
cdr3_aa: ASSPAQGSSGANVLT

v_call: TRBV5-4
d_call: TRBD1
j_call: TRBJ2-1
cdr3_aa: ASSLGLTGALYNEQF

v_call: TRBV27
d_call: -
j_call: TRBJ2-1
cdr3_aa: ASSPNIAGQARGQF

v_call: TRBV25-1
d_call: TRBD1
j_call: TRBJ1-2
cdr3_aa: ASRPDRGYYGYT

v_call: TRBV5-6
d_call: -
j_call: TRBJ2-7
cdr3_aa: ASSFTGRNSYEQY

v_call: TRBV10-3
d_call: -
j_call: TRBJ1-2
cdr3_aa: AISSKVGDVQGYT

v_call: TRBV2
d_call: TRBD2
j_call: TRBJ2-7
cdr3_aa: ASSEGLADSYEQY

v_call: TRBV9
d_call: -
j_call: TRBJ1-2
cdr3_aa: ASSVRGNANYGYT

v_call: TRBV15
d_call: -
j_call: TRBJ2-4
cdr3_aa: ATSRRTKNIQY

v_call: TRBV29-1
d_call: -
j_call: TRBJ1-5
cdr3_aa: SVGMGINQPQH

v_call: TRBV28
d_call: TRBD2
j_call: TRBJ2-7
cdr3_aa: ASRAGTSVYEQY

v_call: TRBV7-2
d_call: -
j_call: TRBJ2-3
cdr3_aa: ASSYGGTDTQY

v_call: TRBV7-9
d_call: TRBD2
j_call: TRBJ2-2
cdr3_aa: ASSLVPLKTSGATGELF

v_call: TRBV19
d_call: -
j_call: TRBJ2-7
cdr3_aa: ASSRGGTYEQY

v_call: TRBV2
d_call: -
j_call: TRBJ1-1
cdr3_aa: ASQQNTEAF

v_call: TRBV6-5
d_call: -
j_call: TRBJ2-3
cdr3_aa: ASLDVQGSTDTQY

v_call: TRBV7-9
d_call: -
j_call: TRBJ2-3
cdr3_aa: ASSLETDTQY

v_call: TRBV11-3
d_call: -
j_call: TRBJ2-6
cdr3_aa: ASSLGGWDSGANVLT

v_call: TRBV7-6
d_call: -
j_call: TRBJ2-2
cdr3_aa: ASSSAWRGTGELF

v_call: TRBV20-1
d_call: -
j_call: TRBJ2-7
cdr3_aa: SASAGYEQY

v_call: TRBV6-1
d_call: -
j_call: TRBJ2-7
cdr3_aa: ASSGQGKHEQY

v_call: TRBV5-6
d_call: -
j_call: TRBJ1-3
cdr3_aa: ASSLLQGTSGNTIY

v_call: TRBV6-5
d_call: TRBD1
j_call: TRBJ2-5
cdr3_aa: ASSYWFQGEETQY

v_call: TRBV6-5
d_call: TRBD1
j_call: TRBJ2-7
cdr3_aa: ASSLNRGRGTYEQY